This entry describes one T cell receptor (beta chain). Germline assignment: CDR1 LNHDA and CDR2 SQIVND (reference sequence). This CDR3 is built from 13 residues. Trimming took 8 bases from V and 3 from J; bases not matched to a gene: 3. This record comes from a study of shared clonotypes between healthy human individuals. Genomic DNA of every subset was divided equally among multiple immunoSEQ plates. TCRdb's copy holds only in-frame clones and misses some; the assay was immunoSEQ multiplex PCR. The data show roughly 1,100,000 clones, 75% seen once. The sequence derives from a man aged 18 to 29 in good health. The sequenced material came from memory CD4+ T cells sorted from blood. The subset is: CD45RA-negative fraction. The V gene is TRBV19, the J gene TRBJ1-5; 8 nucleotides match TRBD1. This CDR3 is CASGQGFNQPQHF. The CDR3 DNA sequence: TGTGCCAGTGGACAGGGTTTCAATCAGCCCCAGCATTTT.